A selection of T cell receptor beta chains follows, all from one sample in a study of blood T cell repertoires in COVID-19. Some clones are missing from TCRdb's copy, which holds only in-frame ones; the method was immunoSEQ multiplex PCR. The data hold roughly 290,000 clones, with approximately 83% observed a single time. Sequenced sample: PBMCs or T cells enriched from blood (not recorded which). These receptor sequences come from a man aged 25 to 45 who had recovered from COVID-19. The CDR3 runs from the conserved cysteine through the conserved F or W. The D gene is left open where the match is weak. Expanded clones are given a class, and other clones once, few, many or no size at all.

j_call | d_call | clone_size | v_call | cdr3_aa | cdr3_nt
TRBJ1-3 | - | - | TRBV19 | CASRITGFSGNTIYF | TGTGCCAGTAGGATTACAGGGTTCTCTGGAAACACCATATATTTT
TRBJ2-7 | TRBD2 | - | TRBV24-1 | CATSGGSGDEQYF | TGTGCCACCAGTGGGGGGAGCGGGGACGAGCAGTACTTC
TRBJ1-5 | - | - | TRBV21-1 | CASSTRTGGGNQPQHF | TGTGCCAGCAGCACTCGGACAGGGGGAGGCAATCAGCCCCAGCATTTT
TRBJ1-2 | TRBD1 | - | TRBV9 | CASSVRTGIEKDGYTF | TGTGCCAGCAGCGTCAGGACAGGCATAGAGAAGGATGGCTACACCTTC
TRBJ1-4 | TRBD1 | - | TRBV18 | CASSPFGTGVTNEKLFF | TGTGCCAGCTCACCATTTGGGACAGGGGTGACTAATGAAAAACTGTTTTTT
TRBJ1-1 | - | once | TRBV30 | CAWSVSLRGNTEAFF | TGTGCCTGGAGTGTATCCCTCCGGGGAAACACTGAAGCTTTCTTT
TRBJ1-1 | - | - | TRBV3-1/TRBV3-2 | CASSQQGGAFF | TGTGCCAGCAGCCAACAGGGTGGAGCTTTCTTT
TRBJ1-2 | - | - | TRBV12-3/TRBV12-4 | CASSLRQGYGYTF | TGTGCCAGCAGTTTAAGGCAGGGCTATGGCTACACCTTC
TRBJ2-3 | - | few | TRBV9 | CASSLTVGVSADTQYF | TGTGCCAGCAGCCTAACGGTCGGGGTCAGCGCAGATACGCAGTATTTT
TRBJ2-3 | TRBD2 | - | TRBV5-4 | CASSAGLAITDTQYF | TGTGCCAGCAGCGCGGGACTAGCTATCACAGATACGCAGTATTTT
TRBJ1-5 | - | - | TRBV11-1 | CASSLALHQPQHF | TGTGCCAGCAGCTTAGCCCTCCATCAGCCCCAGCATTTT
TRBJ2-2 | TRBD1 | - | TRBV5-1 | CASSLRRTGYTGELFF | TGCGCCAGCAGCTTACGCAGGACAGGGTATACCGGGGAGCTGTTTTTT
TRBJ2-1 | - | - | TRBV2 | CASQKSGLSSYNEQFF | TGTGCCAGCCAGAAGAGCGGGTTGAGCTCCTACAATGAGCAGTTCTTC
TRBJ1-1 | TRBD1 | - | TRBV4-1 | CASSQDPGTGYETEAFF | TGCGCCAGCAGCCAAGATCCGGGGACAGGGTATGAGACTGAAGCTTTCTTT
TRBJ1-2 | - | - | TRBV9 | CASTHPRAGPSSYGYTF | TGTGCCAGCACCCACCCGAGAGCAGGGCCCTCGTCTTATGGCTACACCTTC
TRBJ1-1 | - | once | TRBV10-3 | CAIRDAGVNTEAFF | TGTGCCATCAGAGATGCCGGGGTGAACACTGAAGCTTTCTTT
TRBJ1-2 | - | - | TRBV5-6 | CASSPGGGYTF | TGTGCCAGCAGCCCGGGAGGGGGCTACACCTTC
TRBJ2-6 | - | - | TRBV5-1 | CASSLAIEHPGANVLTF | TGCGCCAGCAGCTTGGCCATCGAACACCCTGGGGCCAACGTCCTGACTTTC
TRBJ1-5 | - | - | TRBV30 | CAWSVFSGGGNQPQHF | TGTGCCTGGAGTGTCTTCTCGGGGGGAGGCAATCAGCCCCAGCATTTT
TRBJ1-4 | - | - | TRBV7-9 | CASSQGGGVYEKLFF | TGTGCCAGCAGCCAAGGAGGGGGGGTTTACGAAAAACTGTTTTTT
TRBJ1-5 | - | - | TRBV19 | CASIPQGTPNQPQHF | TGTGCCAGTATCCCCCAGGGGACCCCCAATCAGCCCCAGCATTTT
TRBJ2-7 | - | - | TRBV7-9 | CASSSTYEQYF | TGTGCCAGCAGCTCGACTTACGAGCAGTACTTC
TRBJ1-1 | - | - | TRBV19 | CASSKRPGGWTEAFF | TGTGCCAGTAGTAAGAGACCGGGGGGCTGGACTGAAGCTTTCTTT
TRBJ1-5 | - | - | TRBV12-3/TRBV12-4 | CASGRDSNQPQHF | TGTGCCAGCGGTCGGGATAGCAATCAGCCCCAGCATTTT
TRBJ1-6 | TRBD1 | - | TRBV18 | CASSPRPTGDYNSPLHF | TGTGCCAGCTCACCACGTCCTACAGGGGACTATAATTCACCCCTCCACTTT
TRBJ1-6 | TRBD1 | - | TRBV7-3 | CASSLRQGDSPLHF | TGTGCCAGCAGCTTAAGGCAGGGGGATTCACCCCTCCACTTT
TRBJ2-1 | TRBD2 | - | TRBV11-2 | CASSEISSGGWNEQFF | TGTGCCAGCAGCGAAATTTCTAGCGGGGGATGGAATGAGCAGTTCTTC
TRBJ2-5 | TRBD2 | - | TRBV7-9 | CASSSPKAGGKETQYF | TGTGCCAGCAGCTCCCCGAAAGCGGGGGGAAAAGAGACCCAGTACTTC
TRBJ2-5 | - | - | TRBV7-9 | CASSSGQETQYF | TGTGCCAGCAGCTCCGGGCAAGAGACCCAGTACTTC
TRBJ2-1 | - | - | TRBV5-1 | CASSLDGSSYNEQFF | TGCGCCAGCAGCTTAGACGGGAGCTCCTACAATGAGCAGTTCTTC
TRBJ2-7 | TRBD1 | - | TRBV4-3 | CASSRGMGQGAYEQYF | TGCGCCAGCAGCCGAGGTATGGGACAGGGGGCTTACGAGCAGTACTTC
TRBJ1-6 | - | few | TRBV3-1/TRBV3-2 | CASSRFPGLNVNSPLHF | TGTGCCAGCAGCCGATTCCCAGGGCTCAATGTTAATTCACCCCTCCACTTT
TRBJ1-1 | TRBD1 | - | TRBV5-1 | CASSARPRGSEAFF | TGCGCCAGCAGCGCAAGACCCAGGGGGTCTGAAGCTTTCTTT
TRBJ1-1 | - | - | TRBV9 | CASSVGVSFEAFF | TGTGCCAGCAGCGTAGGAGTAAGCTTTGAAGCTTTCTTT
TRBJ1-6 | - | - | TRBV7-9 | CASSLGGGNSPLHF | TGTGCCAGCAGCTTAGGGGGGGGAAATTCACCCCTCCACTTT
TRBJ2-1 | - | - | TRBV5-4 | CASSSPPGNEQFF | TGTGCCAGCAGCTCCCCCCCCGGTAATGAGCAGTTCTTC
TRBJ1-6 | TRBD1 | once | TRBV2 | CASRAGGGNSPLHF | TGTGCCAGCAGGGCAGGGGGAGGAAATTCACCCCTCCACTTT
TRBJ1-2 | TRBD1 | - | TRBV25-1 | CASSGRDRGTYGYTF | TGTGCCAGCAGTGGCCGGGACAGGGGTACCTATGGCTACACCTTC
TRBJ2-1 | TRBD1 | - | TRBV18 | CASSRRQGPENEQFF | TGTGCCAGCTCACGGAGACAGGGGCCTGAGAATGAGCAGTTCTTC
TRBJ1-1 | TRBD1 | - | TRBV29-1 | CSAQTGLNTEAFF | TGCAGCGCACAGACAGGGCTGAACACTGAAGCTTTCTTT
TRBJ2-1 | TRBD1 | - | TRBV29-1 | CSVQTWTGSNEQFF | TGCAGCGTACAAACCTGGACAGGGAGCAATGAGCAGTTCTTC
TRBJ2-1 | TRBD2 | - | TRBV19 | CASSIDGGARNEQFF | TGTGCCAGTAGTATAGACGGGGGGGCCCGGAATGAGCAGTTCTTC
TRBJ1-6 | TRBD1 | - | TRBV2 | CASSLNRGEDSPLHF | TGTGCCAGCAGTCTAAACAGGGGAGAAGATTCACCCCTCCACTTT
TRBJ1-2 | - | - | TRBV2 | CASSDLGSWGYTF | TGTGCCAGCAGTGATTTGGGCAGCTGGGGCTACACCTTC
TRBJ1-4 | - | - | TRBV10-3 | CAISEQQGYNEKLFF | TGTGCCATCAGTGAGCAACAGGGTTATAATGAAAAACTGTTTTTT